This TCR beta chain originates from a study of T-cell memory formation after mild COVID-19. Study details: For the most part, TCR clusters were specific to one donor.

Trimming shortened V by 0 bases and J by 7 bases, and 10 bases separated the two germline ends. Germline V gene data show CDR1 as SGHRS and CDR2 as YFSETQ. This CDR3 has 13 amino acids. This clonotype was observed a few times. Its antigen is unknown. Constant-segment primers were used for 5'RACE, and the resulting TCR alpha and TCR beta cDNA libraries carried sample barcodes and UMIs. TCRdb re-called the 5' RACE reads with MiXCR, one entry per CDR3 protein. The profile shows about 560,000 distinct CDR3 sequences, 18% of them singletons. General study points: From day 15 to 85, contracting clones were balanced between CD4 and CD8, whereas later expanders leaned toward CD4+.

The source material was PBMCs or a T cell subset sorted from them (not recorded which). V usage is TRBV5-1 and J usage is TRBJ1-2; D gene unclear. The sequence was collected from an adult woman who had mild COVID-19 (a few samples of this study predate the infection). Cell type and time point are not known. The CDR3, as DNA: TGCGCCAGCAGCTTGGCTAGGGTTGCTGGCTACACCTTC. Translated: CASSLARVAGYTF.